A single sample gave rise to the 28 T cell receptor beta chains below, sequenced in a study of T-cell memory formation after mild COVID-19. Using its own MiXCR run on the 5' RACE reads, TCRdb lists one record per CDR3 protein. The table lists under 600,000 distinct CDR3 sequences, about 20% of them singletons. Sequencing input: PBMCs or a T cell subset sorted from them (not recorded which). The receptor set was obtained from an adult woman who had mild COVID-19 (a few samples of this study predate the infection). Cell type and time point are not known.

The chain employs TRBV20-1 and TRBJ2-7; TRBD1 is a possible D gene (6 bases). Germline V gene lookup returns CDR1 DFQATT and CDR2 SNEGSKA (reference sequence). The CDR3 consists of 14 residues. The germline V and J ends were trimmed by 2 bases and 4 bases, with 15 bases remaining between them. CDR3 bases: TGCAGTGCTAGACCTCCGGGACACGAATACGAGCAGTACTTC. Residues: CSARPPGHEYEQYF.

The chain uses TRBV5-6 and TRBJ2-3; 7 nucleotides line up with TRBD2. The CDR3 consists of 16 residues. V shed 6 bases, J shed 3 bases, and the junction held 13 bases outside the gene matches. Per the germline V gene, CDR1 is SGHDT and CDR2 is YYEEEE. The CDR3 spells CASTPGRLATTDTQYF. The CDR3 DNA follows: TGTGCCAGCACCCCCGGTAGACTAGCCACGACAGATACGCAGTATTTT.

The gene calls are TRBV20-1 and TRBJ1-1; TRBD1 aligns across 7 bases. Per the germline V gene, CDR1 is DFQATT and CDR2 is SNEGSKA (reference sequence). The CDR3 consists of 15 residues. J gave up 7 bases and V 2 bases, and 13 bases lay outside the gene matches. CDR3 DNA sequence: TGCAGTGCTAGACCGAACAGGGGTAGGATAGGTGAAGCTTTCTTT. It is translated as CSARPNRGRIGEAFF.

In its sample, this clonotype was seen a few times. The chain carries TRBV18 and TRBJ2-2; 7 bases align to TRBD2. The CDR3 consists of 14 residues. Trimming removed 11 bases from V and 4 bases from J; junction bases left unmatched: 10. CDR1 and CDR2 from the germline V gene are KGHSH and LQKENI. The CDR3 spells CACTGTTATGELFF. In DNA, the CDR3 is TGTGCCTGCACCGGGACTACCGCCACCGGGGAGCTGTTTTTT. Looking up the rest from reference TRBV18 and TRBJ2-2 gives the full variable domain: NAGVMQNPRHLVRRRGQEARLRCSPMKGHSHVYWYRQLPEEGLKFMVYLQKENIIDESGMPKERFSAEFPKEGPSILRIQQVVRGDSAAYFCACTGTTATGELFFGEGSRLTVL.

The chain links TRBV7-8 to TRBJ2-5; 10 bases are a match to TRBD2. After removal of 1 base from V and 2 bases from J, the junction contained 1 base not matched to a gene. The CDR3 has 15 amino acids. Germline V lookup: CDR1 SGHVS, CDR2 FQNEAQ. CDR3 protein: CASSLVLAGQETQYF. In DNA form, the CDR3 reads TGTGCCAGCAGCTTAGTACTAGCGGGGCAAGAGACCCAGTACTTC. The full variable domain, rest sourced from reference TRBV7-8 and TRBJ2-5, is GAGVSQSPRYKVAKRGQDVALRCDPISGHVSLFWYQQALGQGPEFLTYFQNEAQLDKSGLPSDRFFAERPEGSVSTLKIQRTQQEDSAVYLCASSLVLAGQETQYFGPGTRLLVL.

This clonotype was found a few times. The chain couples TRBV7-6 to TRBJ2-1, with a tentative D call TRBD2 (6 bases). The germline V and J ends were trimmed by 3 bases and 10 bases, with 10 bases remaining between them. The CDR3 extends over 12 amino acids. Germline assignment: CDR1 SGHVS and CDR2 FNYEAQ. The CDR3 loop reads CASSFLAEEQFF. The CDR3 bases are TGTGCCAGCAGCTTCTTAGCGGAAGAGCAGTTCTTC.

This clonotype was counted between two and nine times. This sequence joins TRBV4-2 and TRBJ1-3; 10 nucleotides agree with TRBD1. Germline V gives CDR1 LGHNA, CDR2 YNFKEQ. With 1 base clipped from V and 3 bases from J, the junction kept 6 bases outside the gene matches. The CDR3 is 17 residues long. For the CDR3, the DNA is TGTGCCAGCAGCCAAGGTAGACAGGGGGCGATTGGAAACACCATATATTTT. Residues: CASSQGRQGAIGNTIYF.

This clonotype has at least ten counts. The chain carries TRBV3-1 and TRBJ2-1, with TRBD2 identical over 8 bases. V shed 2 bases and J 10 bases; nucleotides not matched to a gene: 10. There are 15 residues in the CDR3. The germline V gene encodes CDR1 LGHDT and CDR2 YNNKEL (reference sequence). CDR3 residues: CASSQQIAGNEEQFF. CDR3 nucleotides: TGTGCCAGCAGCCAACAGATAGCGGGGAACGAGGAGCAGTTCTTC.

The genes are TRBV5-1 and TRBJ2-1; D gene ambiguous. Trimming stripped 4 bases from V and 8 bases from J, with 13 bases between. The CDR3 is made up of 13 amino acids. Germline-derived CDR1 and CDR2 are SGHRS and YFSETQ. Written as DNA, the CDR3 is TGCGCCAGCAGCATGCCCACTGGGGATGAGCAGTTCTTC. Encoded protein: CASSMPTGDEQFF.

The CDR3 is CAISDPTSGGYEQYF. DNA for the CDR3: TGTGCCATCAGTGACCCGACTAGCGGGGGGTACGAGCAGTACTTC. This chain connects TRBV10-3 to TRBJ2-7, with TRBD2 matching 13 bases. The CDR3 length is 15 residues. Germline values: CDR1 ENHRY, CDR2 SYGVKD. The junction had 3 bases not matched to a gene; V was cut back by 3 bases and J by 4 bases.

The rearrangement uses TRBV4-1 and TRBJ1-1; the D is unclear. V dropped 2 bases and J dropped 7 bases, with 17 bases sitting between them. Germline CDR1 and CDR2: MGHRA and YSYEKL. This CDR3 spans 15 amino acids. The CDR3 DNA sequence: TGCGCCAGCAGCCAACGGGTGGACCTCGCGGATGAAGCTTTCTTT. Translating gives CASSQRVDLADEAFF.

In its sample, this clonotype was seen a few times. The V call is TRBV18, the J call TRBJ1-5; D unresolved. CDR1 KGHSH and CDR2 LQKENI come from the germline V gene. Deletions cut 0 bases from V and 3 bases from J, with 12 bases between. The CDR3 loop spans 16 amino acids. The CDR3 coding sequence is TGTGCCAGCTCACCACCGGGCCTCACGCTCAATCAGCCCCAGCATTTT. This codes for CASSPPGLTLNQPQHF. The complete variable domain, with remaining parts taken from reference TRBV18 and TRBJ1-5, reads NAGVMQNPRHLVRRRGQEARLRCSPMKGHSHVYWYRQLPEEGLKFMVYLQKENIIDESGMPKERFSAEFPKEGPSILRIQQVVRGDSAAYFCASSPPGLTLNQPQHFGDGTRLSIL.

The chain has TRBV12-3 or TRBV12-4 and TRBJ2-1; D is undetermined. CDR3 size: 13 residues. Trimming took 6 bases from V and 5 from J, leaving 11 bases between them. This chain's CDR3 is CASSPGRDNEQFF. The CDR3 coding sequence is TGTGCCAGCAGCCCAGGCCGGGACAATGAGCAGTTCTTC.

The J gene is TRBJ1-1, the V gene TRBV28; D gene uncertain. The CDR3 runs 14 residues. V was pared by 5 bases and J by 9 bases, with 19 bases between. Germline-derived CDR1 and CDR2 are MDHEN and SYDVKM. CDR3 loop: CASSISMAPQQAFF. In DNA, the CDR3 is TGTGCCAGCAGTATATCGATGGCACCTCAACAAGCTTTCTTT.

The V and J genes are TRBV20-1 and TRBJ2-7; TRBD2 matches at 10 bases. Losses at the gene ends were 6 bases for V and 1 base for J; bases not matched to a gene: 3. There are 13 residues in the CDR3. Germline assignment: CDR1 DFQATT and CDR2 SNEGSKA (reference sequence). The DNA for the CDR3 is TGCAGTGCCAGGGGACTAGCGTCCTACGAGCAGTACTTC. This sequence encodes CSARGLASYEQYF.

The V gene is TRBV5-1, the J gene TRBJ2-3, with a possible D match to TRBD2 (6 bases). CDR3 length: 14 residues. Trimming pared 0 bases from V and 2 bases from J, leaving 7 bases between. Germline V lookup: CDR1 SGHRS, CDR2 YFSETQ. The CDR3 DNA follows: TGCGCCAGCAGCTTGGGGGACTTCACAGATACGCAGTATTTT. Its translation is CASSLGDFTDTQYF.

This clonotype was seen a few times. The rearrangement joins TRBV5-1 to TRBJ2-3, with 16 bases fitting TRBD2. The CDR3 has 17 amino acids. V trimming: 5 bases; J trimming: 3 bases; junction bases outside the gene matches: 6. Germline values: CDR1 SGHRS, CDR2 YFSETQ. The CDR3 nucleotides are TGCGCCAGCAGACCCCCGGGACTAGCGGGAGGGACAGATACGCAGTATTTT. It encodes CASRPPGLAGGTDTQYF.

In this sample, this clonotype turned up a few times. J is TRBJ2-3 and V is TRBV5-1, with 12 nucleotides matching TRBD2. Germline-derived CDR1 and CDR2 are SGHRS and YFSETQ. The ends lost 5 bases at V and 2 bases at J; junction bases unmatched: 9. CDR3 length equals 17 residues. The CDR3: CASRRGLAGDNTDTQYF. The CDR3 DNA reads TGCGCCAGCAGAAGGGGACTAGCGGGTGATAACACAGATACGCAGTATTTT.

This clonotype was recorded at least ten times. This rearrangement joins TRBV4-2 to TRBJ2-7; D not certain. This CDR3 spans 15 amino acids. V was pared by 0 bases and J by 4 bases, with 13 bases between. Germline V gene lookup returns CDR1 LGHNA and CDR2 YNFKEQ. The CDR3 region is CASSQDLAANYEQYF. CDR3 DNA sequence: TGTGCCAGCAGCCAAGATCTGGCGGCAAATTACGAGCAGTACTTC.

This clonotype was detected a few times. V is TRBV7-3 and J is TRBJ2-2; 8 bases are a match to TRBD2. CDR1 and CDR2 (germline): SGHTA, FQGTGA. V trimming: 3 bases; J trimming: 4 bases; junction bases outside the gene matches: 4. The CDR3 totals 15 residues. The CDR3 DNA reads TGTGCCAGCAGCTTTAGCGGGGATCGCACCGGGGAGCTGTTTTTT. It is translated as CASSFSGDRTGELFF.

This clonotype was counted only a few times. The junction does not match germline at one end; this may be a read error. This chain uses TRBV24-1 with TRBJ1-5, with 8 positions matching TRBD1. The CDR3 extends over 14 amino acids. Germline CDR1 KGHDR, CDR2 SFDVKD. CDR3 in amino acids: CATSGAGGNQPQHF. The CDR3 nucleotides read TGTGCCACCAGTGGCGCAGGGGGCAACCAGCCCCAGCATTTT.

This clonotype showed up just a few times. This sequence joins TRBV11-2 and TRBJ2-5, with D unclear. The germline CDR1 and CDR2 sequences are SGHAT and FQNNGV. V lost 4 bases, J lost 3 bases, and 15 bases lay in between. CDR3 length: 15 amino acids. As DNA, the CDR3 is TGTGCCAGCAGCTCGGTGCGTCGGACCGAAGAGACCCAGTACTTC. Protein product: CASSSVRRTEETQYF.

A few counts support this clonotype. V gene TRBV3-1 combines with J gene TRBJ2-3; possible D gene TRBD1, 6 bases. The germline CDR1 and CDR2 sequences are LGHDT and YNNKEL (reference sequence). The CDR3 is 17 amino acids. Trimming shortened V by 0 bases and J by 2 bases, and 15 bases separated the two germline ends. In DNA form, the CDR3 reads TGTGCCAGCAGCCAAGAGGTACCAGGGGTCCTCACAGATACGCAGTATTTT. This codes for CASSQEVPGVLTDTQYF.

The table lists this clonotype with a few counts. The chain is built from TRBV6-6 and TRBJ2-1; 8 nucleotides match TRBD2. The CDR3 is 17 amino acids. Germline V gene sequence: CDR1 MNHNY, CDR2 SVGAGI (reference sequence). V was pared by 4 bases and J by 5 bases, with 13 bases of the junction left unmatched. In nucleotides, the CDR3 is TGTGCCAGCAGTTCCAGATGGAGCGGGAGCACACACAATGAGCAGTTCTTC. Translation: CASSSRWSGSTHNEQFF.

The chain uses TRBV7-8 and TRBJ2-1; 8 positions agree with TRBD1. CDR1 and CDR2 from the germline V gene are SGHVS and FQNEAQ. V dropped 5 bases and J dropped 4; count of bases not matched to a gene: 22. The CDR3 is 20 amino acids. In DNA, the CDR3 is TGTGCCAGCAGCCCGCCTTACGTCCTTTTCAGGGGGCGAAGGTACAATGAGCAGTTCTTC. Translation: CASSPPYVLFRGRRYNEQFF. The whole variable domain, filled in from reference TRBV7-8 and TRBJ2-1, reads GAGVSQSPRYKVAKRGQDVALRCDPISGHVSLFWYQQALGQGPEFLTYFQNEAQLDKSGLPSDRFFAERPEGSVSTLKIQRTQQEDSAVYLCASSPPYVLFRGRRYNEQFFGPGTRLTVL.

This clonotype was detected a few times. This chain connects TRBV20-1 to TRBJ1-4; D unclear. From germline, CDR1 is DFQATT and CDR2 SNEGSKA (reference sequence). With 7 bases removed from V and 7 bases from J, the gap between germline ends came to 10 bases. The CDR3 loop spans 11 amino acids. CDR3 nucleotides: TGCAGTGTTCCAAACGGTGAAAAACTGTTTTTT. It translates to CSVPNGEKLFF.

This clonotype was seen a few times. The chain employs TRBV20-1 and TRBJ2-5; 14 positions match TRBD2. The CDR3 consists of 16 residues. With 4 bases clipped from V and 5 bases from J, the junction kept 9 bases outside the gene matches. The germline V gene has CDR1 DFQATT and CDR2 SNEGSKA (reference sequence). In DNA, the CDR3 is TGCAGTGCTACCTCCGGACTAGCGGGGGGACGGGAGACCCAGTACTTC. Its protein product is CSATSGLAGGRETQYF.

The chain has TRBV20-1 and TRBJ2-3; TRBD2 agrees at 12 bases. Germline CDR1 is DFQATT and CDR2 is SNEGSKA (reference sequence). V lost 6 bases and J lost 1; bases outside the gene matches: 11. This CDR3 is built from 17 residues. CDR3 amino acids: CSASGLAGGLGTDTQYF. CDR3 in DNA: TGCAGTGCCTCGGGGCTAGCGGGGGGGCTTGGCACAGATACGCAGTATTTT.